The 14 T cell receptor beta chains given below trace back to one sample, sequenced in a study of shared clonotypes between healthy human individuals. Assay used: immunoSEQ multiplex PCR; TCRdb lists only in-frame clones, some missing. The sample carries 800,000 to 1,200,000 clones, 70% to 80% recorded once. Sequenced material: memory CD4+ T cells from PBMCs. Documented subset: CD45RA-negative fraction. The receptors derive from a man aged 18 to 29 in good health. Some clones in this sample may be carry-over from other donors' samples.

The chain recombines TRBV28 with TRBJ1-4; tentatively, D is TRBD1 (5 bases). Germline CDR1 reads MDHEN; CDR2 reads SYDVKM. The CDR3 is 16 residues long. V was trimmed by 3 bases and J by 0 bases, leaving 11 bases between them. The CDR3 nucleotides read TGTGCCAGCAGTTTTCAGGGAGGCCCAACTAATGAAAAACTGTTTTTT. It codes for CASSFQGGPTNEKLFF. Supplemented by reference TRBV28 and TRBJ1-4, the full variable domain reads DVKVTQSSRYLVKRTGEKVFLECVQDMDHENMFWYRQDPGLGLRLIYFSYDVKMKEKGDIPEGYSVSREKKERFSLILESASTNQTSMYLCASSFQGGPTNEKLFFGSGTQLSVL.

The rearrangement uses TRBV6-1 and TRBJ1-1, with D perhaps TRBD1 (5 bases). The CDR3 totals 14 residues. Trimming took off 4 bases at V and 4 bases at J, with 13 bases between the two ends. CDR1 and CDR2 (germline): MNHNS, SASEGT. The CDR3 loop is CASSVQGLGTEAFF. In nucleotides, the CDR3 is TGTGCCAGCAGTGTTCAGGGTCTGGGCACTGAAGCTTTCTTT.

The rearrangement links TRBV5-1 to TRBJ1-2; the D is unclear. With 3 bases removed from V and 6 bases from J, the gap between germline ends came to 12 bases. The CDR3 loop spans 13 amino acids. Germline V gene sequence: CDR1 SGHRS, CDR2 YFSETQ. The CDR3 DNA is TGCGCCAGCAGCTATGCTACCTGGGATGGCTACACCTTC. The encoded protein is CASSYATWDGYTF.

The chain has TRBV30 and TRBJ1-6; D is unresolved. CDR1 GTSNPN and CDR2 SVGIG come from the germline V gene (reference sequence). The CDR3 contains 13 residues. V was shortened by 3 bases and J by 7 bases, with 10 bases between the two germline ends. CDR3 DNA: TGTGCCTGGAGCCCCGTGGGAAATTCACCCCTCCACTTT. Protein: CAWSPVGNSPLHF.

J is TRBJ2-1 and V is TRBV9; 7 bases match TRBD2. Germline CDR1 reads SGDLS; CDR2 reads YYNGEE. The ends lost 3 bases at V and 9 bases at J; junction bases unmatched: 15. The CDR3 length is 16 residues. The CDR3 reads CASSGPGTGLVGEQFF. Written as DNA, the CDR3 is TGTGCCAGCAGCGGGCCCGGGACTGGACTAGTCGGTGAGCAGTTCTTC.

This chain links TRBV20-1 with TRBJ1-4; D not resolved. CDR1 is DFQATT, CDR2 SNEGSKA, per germline (reference sequence). V was clipped by 6 bases and J by 11 bases, with 13 bases between them. The CDR3 is made up of 11 amino acids. The CDR3 reads CSATGGWKLFF. In DNA form, the CDR3 reads TGCAGTGCCACTGGTGGGTGGAAACTGTTTTTT.

DNA of the CDR3: TGTGCCAGCAGTTACGTAAGGGGGGCTTACGAGCAGTACTTC. Its translation is CASSYVRGAYEQYF. The chain couples TRBV6-5 to TRBJ2-7; the D gene could be TRBD1 or TRBD2 (6 bases each). Trimming shortened V by 2 bases and J by 4 bases, and 12 bases separated the two germline ends. The CDR3 spans 14 residues. Germline V lookup: CDR1 MNHEY, CDR2 SVGAGI.

This rearrangement joins TRBV4-1 to TRBJ2-2; 8 bases line up with TRBD2. V shed 4 bases, J shed 5 bases, and the junction held 9 bases outside the gene matches. CDR3 length: 16 amino acids. CDR1 is MGHRA and CDR2 is YSYEKL in the germline V gene. As DNA, the CDR3 is TGCGCCAGCAGCCTCCGTGGGGGACTAGGGACCGGGGAGCTGTTTTTT. This translates into CASSLRGGLGTGELFF.

This clone was counted a few times. This sequence joins TRBV2 and TRBJ2-1; TRBD1 matches 10 bases. Germline CDR1 and CDR2: SNHLY and FYNNEI. After removal of 7 bases from V and 8 bases from J, the junction contained 11 bases not matched to a gene. This CDR3 has 15 amino acids. CDR3: CASTSERTGGDEQFF. CDR3 DNA sequence: TGTGCCAGCACCTCAGAAAGGACAGGGGGGGATGAGCAGTTCTTC.

The V call is TRBV10-2, the J call TRBJ2-2; D is undetermined. The CDR3 runs 15 residues. The V gene lost 4 bases and the J gene lost 3 bases, with 12 bases spanning the gap. Germline CDR1 and CDR2: WSHSY and SAAADI. CDR3 sequence reads: CASSGIFIDTGELFF. The CDR3 nucleotides are TGCGCCAGCAGTGGTATTTTTATAGACACCGGGGAGCTGTTTTTT.

The genes are TRBV6-6 and TRBJ1-2, with TRBD1 matching 8 bases. Losses at the gene ends were 5 bases for V and 5 bases for J; bases not matched to a gene: 7. Germline-derived CDR1 and CDR2 are MNHNY and SVGAGI (reference sequence). The CDR3 extends over 14 amino acids. CDR3 protein: CASSPGTGRYGYTF. CDR3 nucleotides: TGTGCCAGCAGTCCCGGGACAGGTAGATATGGCTACACCTTC.

Regarding this clone: The sample holds other DNA sequences that translate to the same CDR3. The rearrangement links TRBV30 to TRBJ2-5, with 7 bases fitting TRBD2. Germline V CDR1 and CDR2: GTSNPN, SVGIG (reference sequence). Losses at the gene ends were 3 bases for V and 5 bases for J; bases not matched to a gene: 3. The CDR3 covers 12 residues. The CDR3: CAWSPGGETQYF. In DNA, the CDR3 is TGTGCCTGGAGCCCCGGGGGGGAGACCCAGTACTTC.

V and J are TRBV9 and TRBJ2-4; D is possibly TRBD2 (5 bases). Trimming removed 4 bases from V and 9 bases from J, with 14 bases in between. CDR1 is SGDLS and CDR2 is YYNGEE in the germline V gene. This CDR3 is built from 13 residues. CDR3 nucleotides: TGTGCCAGCAGCTCCCGGACTCACACCATTCAGTACTTC. Protein product: CASSSRTHTIQYF.

The chain employs TRBV10-3 and TRBJ1-5, with unresolved D. Trimming left V 3 bases short and J 0 bases short, with 15 bases between. The CDR3 is made up of 17 amino acids. CDR1 and CDR2 (germline): ENHRY, SYGVKD. The chain's CDR3 is CAISESPADNSNQPQHF. In DNA form, the CDR3 reads TGTGCCATCAGTGAATCCCCCGCAGATAATAGCAATCAGCCCCAGCATTTT.